Listed below are T cell receptor beta chains from one sample, sequenced in a study of OX40 agonist ivuxolimab in advanced cancers. Using immunoSEQ multiplex PCR, the repertoire was profiled, and TCRdb retains in-frame clones only, with some absent. The sample has about 79,000 clones; roughly 94% are singletons. The sequencing here drew on CD4+ or CD8+ T cells sorted from blood, taken in a trial of the OX40 agonist ivuxolimab. The receptors were sampled from an adult with an advanced solid tumor such as melanoma, head and neck, liver or kidney cancer. CDR3s include the opening cysteine and the closing phenylalanine or tryptophan. Each record gives: clone size, J gene, CDR3 length, D gene, V gene, CDR3 protein, CDR3 DNA. The D gene is left open where the match is weak. The size field is filled for only some rows; it gives once, few, many or a size class.

>.|TRBJ2-7|11|.|TRBV19
CATRGSYEQYF
TGTGCCACCAGGGGATCCTACGAGCAGTACTTC
>.|TRBJ1-2|12|.|TRBV7-9
CASSFEGYGYTF
TGTGCCAGCAGCTTCGAGGGATATGGCTACACCTTC
>.|TRBJ1-1|17|.|TRBV21-1
CASSKRVRRGGGTEAFF
TGTGCCAGCAGCAAAAGGGTCCGAAGGGGTGGAGGGACTGAAGCTTTCTTT
>.|TRBJ2-7|15|TRBD2|TRBV4-1
CASSRGGLAGDQQYF
TGCGCCAGCAGCCGGGGGGGATTAGCGGGAGATCAGCAGTACTTC
>.|TRBJ1-1|16|.|TRBV4-3
CASTPERQNPNTEAFF
TGCGCCAGCACCCCCGAACGACAGAACCCTAACACTGAAGCTTTCTTT
>.|TRBJ1-5|15|.|TRBV10-3
CAISPTQGPGEPQHF
TGTGCCATCAGTCCAACCCAGGGGCCAGGGGAGCCCCAGCATTTT
>.|TRBJ2-7|12|.|TRBV15
CATSRGYYEQYF
TGTGCCACCAGCAGGGGGTACTACGAGCAGTACTTC
>.|TRBJ2-6|15|.|TRBV30
CAWDGVGSGANVLTF
TGTGCCTGGGACGGGGTTGGCTCTGGGGCCAACGTCCTGACTTTC
>.|TRBJ2-5|15|.|TRBV6-5
CASSYGSAGPETQYF
TGTGCCAGCAGTTACGGGAGCGCAGGGCCAGAGACCCAGTACTTC
>.|TRBJ1-4|13|.|TRBV11-2
CASSWERSEKLFF
TGTGCCAGCAGCTGGGAACGGAGTGAAAAACTGTTTTTT
>.|TRBJ2-7|14|.|TRBV5-8
CASSLQGRSYEQYF
TGTGCCAGCAGCTTGCAGGGGAGGTCCTACGAGCAGTACTTC
>.|TRBJ2-3|15|TRBD2|TRBV2
CASSDSGGHTDTQYF
TGTGCCAGCAGTGATAGCGGGGGGCACACAGATACGCAGTATTTT
>.|TRBJ2-3|14|.|TRBV2
CASSLREDRDTQYF
TGTGCCAGCAGCCTCCGGGAAGATAGAGATACGCAGTATTTT
>.|TRBJ1-1|17|TRBD1|TRBV7-3
CASSPTTGQGAYTEAFF
TGTGCCAGCAGCCCGACCACCGGACAGGGGGCTTATACTGAAGCTTTCTTT
>.|TRBJ2-6|14|.|TRBV15
CATSNLFGANVLTF
TGTGCCACCAGCAACCTATTTGGGGCCAACGTCCTGACTTTC
>.|TRBJ1-5|15|.|TRBV5-6
CASSLVGGGGQPQHF
TGTGCCAGCAGCTTGGTCGGGGGCGGAGGACAGCCCCAGCATTTT
>.|TRBJ2-7|14|.|TRBV5-1
CASSAGTNSYEQYF
TGCGCCAGCAGCGCGGGGACAAATTCCTACGAGCAGTACTTC
>.|TRBJ2-7|15|.|TRBV14
CASSPRDTLSYEQYF
TGTGCCAGCAGCCCCCGGGACACCCTCTCCTACGAGCAGTACTTC
>.|TRBJ1-5|16|.|TRBV5-6
CASSLRWLGAGQPQHF
TGTGCCAGCAGCTTGAGGTGGCTAGGGGCCGGTCAGCCCCAGCATTTT
>.|TRBJ2-1|13|TRBD1|TRBV27
CASSSNRGNEQFF
TGTGCCAGCAGTTCAAACAGGGGGAATGAGCAGTTCTTC
>.|TRBJ1-5|15|TRBD1|TRBV27
CASSPQGAANQPQHF
TGTGCCAGCAGTCCACAGGGGGCGGCCAATCAGCCCCAGCATTTT
>.|TRBJ2-7|15|.|TRBV19
CASSIGLAPLYEQYF
TGTGCCAGTAGTATAGGCCTAGCGCCCCTCTACGAGCAGTACTTC
>.|TRBJ2-7|17|.|TRBV13
CASSSITGTGGSYEQYF
TGTGCCAGCAGCTCGATAACAGGGACTGGGGGCTCCTACGAGCAGTACTTC
>.|TRBJ2-2|10|.|TRBV7-9
CASSYLELFF
TGTGCCAGCAGCTACTTGGAGCTGTTTTTT
>once|TRBJ2-2|14|TRBD1|TRBV18
CASSPDRGTGELFF
TGTGCCAGCTCACCTGACAGGGGAACCGGGGAGCTGTTTTTT
>.|TRBJ2-3|13|.|TRBV9
CASSVENQNTQYF
TGTGCCAGCAGCGTAGAGAACCAGAACACGCAGTATTTT
>.|TRBJ1-2|14|TRBD1|TRBV27
CASSWRDRGVCYTF
TGTGCCAGCAGTTGGCGGGACAGGGGAGTGTGTTACACCTTC
>.|TRBJ2-7|12|.|TRBV28
CASSPTGNEQYF
TGTGCCAGCAGTCCAACCGGGAACGAGCAGTACTTC
>once|TRBJ2-7|15|.|TRBV27
CASSLSHRSSYEQYF
TGTGCCAGCAGTTTATCCCACAGGAGCTCCTACGAGCAGTACTTC
>.|TRBJ2-3|14|.|TRBV7-8
CASNLIIGGDTQYF
TGTGCCAGCAACCTAATTATTGGCGGAGATACGCAGTATTTT
>.|TRBJ1-1|14|.|TRBV4-3
CASSQFGGRTEAFF
TGCGCCAGCAGCCAGTTTGGGGGACGAACTGAAGCTTTCTTT
>few|TRBJ2-3|12|.|TRBV28
CASSYNTDTQYF
TGTGCCAGCAGTTACAACACAGATACGCAGTATTTT
>.|TRBJ1-5|15|.|TRBV5-5
CASSLIPGDNQPQHF
TGTGCCAGCAGCTTAATCCCGGGAGACAATCAGCCCCAGCATTTT
>.|TRBJ2-7|15|.|TRBV19
CASSIGAGLSYEQYF
TGTGCCAGTAGTATTGGGGCAGGATTATCCTACGAGCAGTACTTC
>.|TRBJ2-7|12|TRBD2|TRBV7-9
CASVTSGYEQYF
TGTGCCAGCGTCACTAGCGGATACGAGCAGTACTTC
>.|TRBJ2-7|14|.|TRBV19
CASSMGGALYEQYF
TGTGCCAGTAGTATGGGGGGGGCTTTGTACGAGCAGTACTTC
>.|TRBJ2-2|15|.|TRBV5-4
CASSLVTSGTGELFF
TGTGCCAGCAGCTTGGTAACTAGTGGGACCGGGGAGCTGTTTTTT
>once|TRBJ1-2|15|.|TRBV4-3
CASSQETGDSYGYTF
TGCGCCAGCAGCCAAGAAACGGGTGACAGCTATGGCTACACCTTC
>.|TRBJ2-3|12|.|TRBV7-3
CASSLRADTQYF
TGTGCCAGCAGCTTAAGGGCAGATACGCAGTATTTT
>.|TRBJ1-5|12|.|TRBV7-9
CASSLGGGPQHF
TGTGCCAGCAGCTTAGGGGGTGGGCCCCAGCATTTT